This T cell receptor beta chain was sequenced for a study of CD8 T cells in ankylosing spondylitis. Study-wide findings and caveats: It appeared that ankylosing spondylitis blood was characterized by a TCR beta motif of about 8 highly homologous variants.

The V gene end was trimmed by 5 bases and the J gene end by 0 bases; junction bases not matched to a gene: 2. This CDR3 region has 15 residues. The germline V gene has CDR1 MNHEY and CDR2 SMNVEV (reference sequence). Points on this clonotype: Its antigen is undetermined.

TCRdb passed the 5' RACE reads through MiXCR, listing each CDR3 protein once. Of about 540,000 distinct CDR3 sequences listed, more than 9.5% are singletons. The clonotype comes from a male donor with ankylosing spondylitis. The chain uses TRBV27 and TRBJ2-2; TRBD2 matches 8 bases. The source material was blood, either unsorted or a sorted T cell fraction (not recorded which). CDR3 nucleotides: TGTGCCAGCAGTACGGGACTAGCGAACACCGGGGAGCTGTTTTTT. This translates into CASSTGLANTGELFF.